This T cell receptor beta chain was obtained from a study of breast tumors, draining lymph nodes, adjacent tissues. Whole-study results and caveats: Compared with basal-like, luminal-like tumors shared significantly more repertoire with nontumor tissue.

In its sample, this clonotype was seen many times. No antigen is known for it. TCRdb itself ran the multiplex PCR reads through MiXCR, one entry per CDR3 protein. Among approximately 280,000 distinct CDR3 sequences, around 31% were seen once, and the ten largest hold 0.85% to 1.2%. Axillary draining lymph nodes of breast cancer patients supplied the node samples. Germline assignment: CDR1 SEHNR and CDR2 FQNEAQ (reference sequence). The CDR3 has 15 amino acids. V was pared by 0 bases and J by 4 bases, with 13 bases between. This TCR was sampled from a female donor with breast cancer. Some clones in this sample may be carry-over from other donors' samples. The V gene is TRBV7-9, the J gene TRBJ2-7, with a weak D call TRBD2 (6 bases). Sequencing input: axillary lymph node tissue. The CDR3 region has the DNA TGTGCCAGCAGCTTAGCGATCGGGACTCGTTACGAGCAGTACTTC. Protein product: CASSLAIGTRYEQYF. The whole variable domain, remainder taken from reference TRBV7-9 and TRBJ2-7, is DTGVSQNPRHKITKRGQNVTFRCDPISEHNRLYWYRQTLGQGPEFLTYFQNEAQLEKSRLLSDRFSAERPKGSFSTLEIQRTEQGDSAMYLCASSLAIGTRYEQYFGPGTRLTVT.